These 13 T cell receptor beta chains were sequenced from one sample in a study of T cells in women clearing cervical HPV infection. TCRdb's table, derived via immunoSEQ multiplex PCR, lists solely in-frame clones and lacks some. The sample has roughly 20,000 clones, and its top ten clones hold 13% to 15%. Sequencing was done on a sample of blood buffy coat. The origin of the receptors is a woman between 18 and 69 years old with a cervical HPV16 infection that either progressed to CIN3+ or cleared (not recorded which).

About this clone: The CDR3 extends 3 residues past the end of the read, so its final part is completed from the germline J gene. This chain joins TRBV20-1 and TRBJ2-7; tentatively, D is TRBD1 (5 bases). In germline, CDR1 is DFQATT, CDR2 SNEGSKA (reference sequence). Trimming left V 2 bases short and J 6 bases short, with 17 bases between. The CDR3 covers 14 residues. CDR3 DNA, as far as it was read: TGCAGTGCTAGAAGTCAGGGCTCTTGGGGCGAG. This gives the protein CSARSQGSWGE. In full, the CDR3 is CSARSQGSWGEQYF.

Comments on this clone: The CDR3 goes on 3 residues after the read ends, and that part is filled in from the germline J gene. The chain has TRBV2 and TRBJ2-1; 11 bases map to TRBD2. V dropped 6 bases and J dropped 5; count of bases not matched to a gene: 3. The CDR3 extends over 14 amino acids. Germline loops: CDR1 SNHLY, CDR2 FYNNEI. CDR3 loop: CASRLAGVDNEQFF. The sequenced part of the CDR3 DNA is TGTGCCAGCAGACTAGCGGGAGTAGACAATGAG. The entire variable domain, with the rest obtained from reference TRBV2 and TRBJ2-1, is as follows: EPEVTQTPSHQVTQMGQEVILRCVPISNHLYFYWYRQILGQKVEFLVSFYNNEISEKSEIFDDQFSVERPDGSNFTLKIRSTKLEDSAMYFCASRLAGVDNEQFFGPGTRLTVL.

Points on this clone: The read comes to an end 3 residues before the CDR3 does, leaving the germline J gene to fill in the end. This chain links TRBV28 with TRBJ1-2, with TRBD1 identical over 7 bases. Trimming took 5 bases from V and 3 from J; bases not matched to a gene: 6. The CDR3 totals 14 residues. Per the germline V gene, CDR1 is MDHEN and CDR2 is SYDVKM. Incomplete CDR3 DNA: TGTGCCAGCAGTCCCCAGGGACAGTACTATGGC. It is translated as CASSPQGQYYG. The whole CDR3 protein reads CASSPQGQYYGYTF.

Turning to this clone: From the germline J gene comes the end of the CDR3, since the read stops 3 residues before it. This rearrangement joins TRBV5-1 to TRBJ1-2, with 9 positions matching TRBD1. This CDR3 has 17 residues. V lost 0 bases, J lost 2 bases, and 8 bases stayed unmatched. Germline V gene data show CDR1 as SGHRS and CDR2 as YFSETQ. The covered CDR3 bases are TGCGCCAGCAGCTTGGGGGACTGGACAGGGGAGAACTATGGC. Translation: CASSLGDWTGENYG. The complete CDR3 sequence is CASSLGDWTGENYGYTF.

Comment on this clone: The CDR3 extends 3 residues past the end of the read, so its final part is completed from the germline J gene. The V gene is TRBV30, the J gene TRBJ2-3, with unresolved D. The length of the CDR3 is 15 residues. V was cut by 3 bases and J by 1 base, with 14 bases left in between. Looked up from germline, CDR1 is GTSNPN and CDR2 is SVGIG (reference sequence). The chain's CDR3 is CAWRDRHRGTDTQYF. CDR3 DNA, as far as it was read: TGTGCCTGGAGAGATCGGCATCGGGGCACAGATACG.

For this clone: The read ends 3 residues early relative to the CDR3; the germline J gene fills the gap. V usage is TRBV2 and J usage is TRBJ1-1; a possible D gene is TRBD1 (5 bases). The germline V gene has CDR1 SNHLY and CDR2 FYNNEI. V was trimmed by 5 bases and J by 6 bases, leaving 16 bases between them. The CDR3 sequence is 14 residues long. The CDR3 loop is CASSREGRRAEAFF. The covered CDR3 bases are TGTGCCAGCAGTCGGGAGGGGCGAAGGGCTGAA.

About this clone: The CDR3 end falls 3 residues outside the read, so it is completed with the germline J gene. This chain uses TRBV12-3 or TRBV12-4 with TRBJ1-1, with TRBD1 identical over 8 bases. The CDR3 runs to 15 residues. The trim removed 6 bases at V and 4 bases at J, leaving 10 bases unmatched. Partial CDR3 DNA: TGTGCCAGCAGAATTCAGGGGGCGCGAGGCACTGAA. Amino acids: CASRIQGARGTE. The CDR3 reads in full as CASRIQGARGTEAFF.

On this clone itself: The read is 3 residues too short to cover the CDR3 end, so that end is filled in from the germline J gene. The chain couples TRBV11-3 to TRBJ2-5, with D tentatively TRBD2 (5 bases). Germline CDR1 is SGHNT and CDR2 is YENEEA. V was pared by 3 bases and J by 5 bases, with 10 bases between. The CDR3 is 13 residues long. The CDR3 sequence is CASSLRARETQYF. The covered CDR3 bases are TGTGCCAGCAGCTTGAGGGCCCGTGAGACC.

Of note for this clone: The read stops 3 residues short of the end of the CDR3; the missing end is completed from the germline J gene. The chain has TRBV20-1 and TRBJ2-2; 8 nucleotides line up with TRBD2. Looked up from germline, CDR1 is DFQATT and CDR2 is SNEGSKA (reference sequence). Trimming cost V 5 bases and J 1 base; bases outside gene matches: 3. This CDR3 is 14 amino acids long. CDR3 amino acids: CSAPGLGNTGELFF. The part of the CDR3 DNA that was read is TGCAGTGCTCCGGGACTAGGGAACACCGGGGAG.

The CDR3 is CASSGLAGPQETQYF. The CDR3 DNA, read in part, is TGTGCCAGCAGTGGACTAGCGGGGCCGCAAGAGACC. J is TRBJ2-5 and V is TRBV2; 11 bases align to TRBD2. The read finishes 3 residues shy of the CDR3 end, and the germline J gene is used to complete it. CDR3 length: 15 residues. The germline gives CDR1 SNHLY, CDR2 FYNNEI. V was pared by 4 bases and J by 2 bases, with 3 bases of the junction left unmatched.

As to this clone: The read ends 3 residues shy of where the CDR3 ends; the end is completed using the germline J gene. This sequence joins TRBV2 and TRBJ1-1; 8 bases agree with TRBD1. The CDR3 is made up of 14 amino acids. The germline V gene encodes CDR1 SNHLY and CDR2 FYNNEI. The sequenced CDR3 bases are TGTGCCAGCAGTGAACAGGGGGCGGCCAACGAA. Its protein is CASSEQGAANE. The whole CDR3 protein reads CASSEQGAANEAFF.

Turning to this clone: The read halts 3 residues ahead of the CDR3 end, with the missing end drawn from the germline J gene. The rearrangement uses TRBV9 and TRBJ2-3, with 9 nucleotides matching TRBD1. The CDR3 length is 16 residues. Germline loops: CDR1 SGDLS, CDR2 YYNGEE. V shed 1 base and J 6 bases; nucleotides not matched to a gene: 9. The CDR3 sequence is CASSVPGTGLGDTQYF. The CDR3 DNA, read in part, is TGTGCCAGCAGCGTACCCGGGACAGGGTTAGGGGATACG. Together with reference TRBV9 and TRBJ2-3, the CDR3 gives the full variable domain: DSGVTQTPKHLITATGQRVTLRCSPRSGDLSVYWYQQSLDQGLQFLIQYYNGEERAKGNILERFSAQQFPDLHSELNLSSLELGDSALYFCASSVPGTGLGDTQYFGPGTRLTVL.

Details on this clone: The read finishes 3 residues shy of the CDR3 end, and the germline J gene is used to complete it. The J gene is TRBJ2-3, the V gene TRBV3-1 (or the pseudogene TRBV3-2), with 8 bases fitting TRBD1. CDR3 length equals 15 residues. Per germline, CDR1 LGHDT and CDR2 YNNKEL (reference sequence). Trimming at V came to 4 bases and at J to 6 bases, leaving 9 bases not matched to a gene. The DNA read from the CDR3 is TGTGCCAGCAGCCGTCCCCAGGGGGCAGGGGATACG. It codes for CASSRPQGAGDT. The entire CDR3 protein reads CASSRPQGAGDTQYF.